This T cell receptor beta chain was sequenced in a study of T cell responses to AZD1222 COVID-19 vaccine. Points from the study as a whole: In a largely white British group with more females than males, clonal diversity was possibly underestimated. Spike-spanning, vaccine-associated CD4 TCRs were dominant at 160-218 and 743-854. Among spike-specific TCRs, nearly half reportedly target unmutated variant regions. Only five or six AZD1222 recipients were seropositive at baseline.

CDR1 and CDR2 (germline): SGHAT, FQNNGV. The CDR3 loop spans 16 amino acids. Trimming removed 5 bases at V and 4 bases at J, with 18 bases between. Some clones are missing from TCRdb's copy, which holds only in-frame ones; the method was immunoSEQ multiplex PCR. The sample lists about 130,000 clones, 85% to 95% occurring once. To note about this clone: Its cognate antigen is unknown.

This receptor was identified in an adult who received the AZD1222 COVID-19 vaccine. Sample: peripheral blood, taken 28 days after the second AZD1222 dose. The chain recombines TRBV11-2 with TRBJ1-3; D might be TRBD1 (6 bases). The DNA for the CDR3 is TGTGCCAGCAGCCCGACCCCCAGGGGTAGGGGAAACACCATATATTTT. It translates to CASSPTPRGRGNTIYF.